This T cell receptor beta chain was found in a study of OX40 agonist ivuxolimab in advanced cancers. This table comes from immunoSEQ multiplex PCR, and its TCRdb copy is limited to in-frame clones, with some not included. The sample has about 70,000 clones; 88% are singletons. This clone was seen once. The receptor's source is an adult with an advanced solid tumor such as melanoma, head and neck, liver or kidney cancer. Here the sequenced sample was CD4+ or CD8+ T cells sorted from blood, taken in a trial of the OX40 agonist ivuxolimab.

The chain's CDR3 is CASSLGDRKGTEAFF. The CDR3 nucleotides are TGTGCCAGCAGTTTAGGTGACAGGAAGGGCACTGAAGCTTTCTTT. This chain joins TRBV28 and TRBJ1-1, with D possibly matching TRBD1 (6 bases). The germline V gene has CDR1 MDHEN and CDR2 SYDVKM. Trimming pared 2 bases from V and 4 bases from J, leaving 14 bases between. This CDR3 is built from 15 residues. Filled out from reference TRBV28 and TRBJ1-1, the complete variable domain reads DVKVTQSSRYLVKRTGEKVFLECVQDMDHENMFWYRQDPGLGLRLIYFSYDVKMKEKGDIPEGYSVSREKKERFSLILESASTNQTSMYLCASSLGDRKGTEAFFGQGTRLTVV.